This T cell receptor beta chain comes out of a study of vaccination and CD4 T cells after COVID-19. Treatment indicated: roughly 10-day PBMC culture with coronavirus spike peptide pools or control peptides (ViraFEST assay). With peptide pools, ViraFEST first expanded antigen-specific T cells and afterwards sequenced their TCRs. Positive PCR tests were logged from March through December 2020, ahead of US Alpha, Beta and Delta variants. The assay that was used to sequence DNA from cultured CD4+ T cells was the Oncomine TCR Beta short-read assay. TCRdb reprocessed the PCR reads with MiXCR, giving one entry per CDR3 protein. This table holds approximately 11,000 distinct CDR3 sequences, 77% found once. There are 13 residues in the CDR3. With 6 bases removed from V and 6 bases from J, the gap between germline ends came to 11 bases. Germline loops: CDR1 SNHLY, CDR2 FYNNEI. This clonotype was found a few times. Its specificity is not known.

V gene TRBV2 combines with J gene TRBJ1-4; perhaps TRBD1 as D (6 bases). The sample taken for sequencing was CD4+ T cells from blood, cultured in vitro. This TCR derives from a human donor who had recovered from COVID-19. The CDR3 loop reads CASSLNRDEKLFF. The CDR3 coding sequence is TGTGCCAGCAGCCTGAACAGGGATGAAAAACTGTTTTTT.